Shown below are 32 T cell receptor beta chains from a single sample sequenced in a study of identical twins. Each CDR3 protein is one row after TCRdb ran MiXCR on the 5' RACE reads. The sample contains approximately 190,000 distinct CDR3 sequences, about 16% of which appear only once. The sample also formed part of further work on T cells expressing NK-cell markers.

What was sequenced was CD8+ T cells sorted from blood. These receptors came from a young woman in good health.

CDR3 loop: CASSLAGRPDEQYF. CDR3 DNA sequence: TGTGCCAGCAGTTTAGCCGGGAGGCCTGACGAGCAGTACTTC. J is TRBJ2-7 and V is TRBV12-3 or TRBV12-4; 7 bases line up with TRBD2. The CDR3 spans 14 residues. V gave up 0 bases and J gave up 5 bases; unmatched junction bases: 4.

This clonotype appeared a few times. The J gene is TRBJ1-1, the V gene TRBV10-3; 7 bases are shared with TRBD1. The CDR3 is 14 amino acids. V trimming: 7 bases; J trimming: 0 bases; junction bases outside the gene matches: 5. Germline-derived CDR1 and CDR2 are ENHRY and SYGVKD. The CDR3 reads CAITGGSMNTEAFF. The CDR3 DNA sequence: TGTGCCATCACAGGGGGTTCTATGAACACTGAAGCTTTCTTT.

This clonotype was seen only a few times. The rearrangement links TRBV29-1 to TRBJ2-2, with D maybe TRBD1 (5 bases). V was shortened by 6 bases and J by 2 bases, with 10 bases between the two germline ends. This CDR3 comprises 13 residues. Germline V lookup: CDR1 SQVTM, CDR2 ANQGSEA. The CDR3 protein is CSVPQGNTGELFF. The CDR3 nucleotides read TGCAGCGTCCCCCAGGGAAACACCGGGGAGCTGTTTTTT.

The chain couples TRBV20-1 to TRBJ2-1, with D possibly matching TRBD1 (6 bases). The CDR3 has 14 residues. From germline, CDR1 is DFQATT and CDR2 SNEGSKA (reference sequence). V lost 5 bases and J 2 bases, leaving 13 bases between the germline ends. This CDR3 reads CSAGQGPPYNEQFF. The CDR3 coding sequence is TGCAGTGCTGGGCAGGGGCCACCCTACAATGAGCAGTTCTTC.

This clonotype has a handful of counts. This chain joins TRBV14 and TRBJ2-2, with TRBD1 identical over 10 bases. The germline V gene encodes CDR1 SGHDN and CDR2 FVKESK. The CDR3 sequence is 16 residues long. The ends lost 3 bases at V and 2 bases at J; junction bases unmatched: 3. CDR3 protein: CASSHRDRGNTGELFF. CDR3 in DNA: TGTGCCAGCAGCCACCGGGACAGGGGCAACACCGGGGAGCTGTTTTTT.

This clonotype was seen only a few times. The chain's CDR3 is CASSLPPAGQYF. CDR3 coding DNA: TGTGCCAGCAGCTTACCCCCAGCGGGGCAGTATTTT. This chain joins TRBV7-9 and TRBJ2-3; weak D call: TRBD2 (6 bases). Looked up from germline, CDR1 is SEHNR and CDR2 is FQNEAQ (reference sequence). V lost 2 bases, J lost 11 bases, and 11 bases lay in between. The length of the CDR3 is 12 residues. Based on the CDR3 plus reference TRBV7-9 and TRBJ2-3, the full variable domain is DTGVSQNPRHKITKRGQNVTFRCDPISEHNRLYWYRQTLGQGPEFLTYFQNEAQLEKSRLLSDRFSAERPKGSFSTLEIQRTEQGDSAMYLCASSLPPAGQYFGPGTRLTVL.

The genes are TRBV9 and TRBJ1-1; 7 bases align to TRBD1. This CDR3 has 15 residues. The junction had 12 bases not matched to a gene; V was cut back by 4 bases and J by 6 bases. The germline CDR1 and CDR2 sequences are SGDLS and YYNGEE. The CDR3 coding sequence is TGTGCCAGCAGCCTCGGGACAGAGTCAGTTGCTGAAGCTTTCTTT. It codes for CASSLGTESVAEAFF.

This clonotype was recorded only once. The chain combines TRBV12-3 or TRBV12-4 with TRBJ2-1; D is possibly TRBD1 (5 bases). V lost 1 base and J lost 2, with 9 bases in between. This CDR3 is built from 15 residues. The CDR3 DNA is TGTGCCAGCAGTTTAGAGGGGTTTCCCTACAATGAGCAGTTCTTC. Protein: CASSLEGFPYNEQFF.

In this sample, this clonotype turned up a few times. V gene TRBV7-9 combines with J gene TRBJ2-7; D is perhaps TRBD1 (6 bases). The CDR3 sequence is 14 residues long. Germline values: CDR1 SEHNR, CDR2 FQNEAQ (reference sequence). Trimming shortened V by 5 bases and J by 3 bases, and 14 bases separated the two germline ends. The CDR3 here is CASSPSDRLYEQYF. CDR3 DNA: TGTGCCAGCAGCCCATCGGACAGACTCTACGAGCAGTACTTC.

The table lists this clonotype with a few counts. The chain joins TRBV6-5 to TRBJ2-1; TRBD2 agrees at 12 bases. With V trimmed by 4 bases and J by 3 bases, 7 bases remained unmatched. The CDR3 length is 17 residues. In germline, CDR1 is MNHEY, CDR2 SVGAGI. The CDR3, as DNA: TGTGCCAGCAGTTTCCAACTAGCGGGAGGAATCTACAATGAGCAGTTCTTC. It encodes CASSFQLAGGIYNEQFF.

The J gene is TRBJ2-3, the V gene TRBV10-3; TRBD2 agrees at 10 bases. The CDR3 loop spans 16 amino acids. J lost 0 bases, V lost 3 bases, and 3 bases had no gene match. From germline, CDR1 is ENHRY and CDR2 SYGVKD. The CDR3 loop reads CAISDTSGVSTDTQYF. The CDR3 DNA sequence: TGTGCCATCAGTGATACTAGCGGGGTTAGCACAGATACGCAGTATTTT.

Only a few counts were recorded for this clonotype. For the CDR3, the DNA is TGTGCCAGCAGCGATACAGGGCGGGAGACCCAGTACTTC. Translating it yields CASSDTGRETQYF. The rearrangement links TRBV7-9 to TRBJ2-5; perhaps TRBD1 as D (6 bases). There are 13 residues in the CDR3. V lost 5 bases and J 5 bases, leaving 12 bases between the germline ends. Per germline, CDR1 SEHNR and CDR2 FQNEAQ (reference sequence).

On this clonotype itself: This may arise from a read error, as a much more abundant clone is one base away. The V call is TRBV29-1, the J call TRBJ2-1; D is ambiguous. The CDR3 runs 11 residues. The germline V gene encodes CDR1 SQVTM and CDR2 ANQGSEA. Trimming left V 2 bases short and J 6 bases short, with 5 bases between. CDR3 region: CSVESLNEQFF. CDR3 coding DNA: TGCAGCGTTGAATCGCTCAATGAGCAGTTCTTC.

The chain joins TRBV19 to TRBJ1-1; possibly TRBD1 for D (5 bases). The V end was cut by 7 bases, the J end by 4 bases, with 16 bases between. The CDR3 has 14 amino acids. The germline V gene has CDR1 LNHDA and CDR2 SQIVND (reference sequence). CDR3 in amino acids: CASIPGGGTTEAFF. The CDR3 bases are TGTGCCAGTATCCCCGGGGGGGGGACCACTGAAGCTTTCTTT.

At least ten counts were recorded for this clonotype. The rearrangement uses TRBV20-1 and TRBJ1-1; tentative D call: TRBD1 (5 bases). This CDR3 has 14 amino acids. Germline V CDR1 and CDR2: DFQATT, SNEGSKA (reference sequence). V was pared by 1 base and J by 6 bases, with 15 bases between. CDR3 bases: TGCAGTGCTAGAGGTGCAGGGATGGGCGCTGAAGCTTTCTTT. This gives the protein CSARGAGMGAEAFF.

The rearrangement links TRBV7-9 to TRBJ2-1, with D possibly matching TRBD1 (5 bases). V was shortened by 4 bases and J by 7 bases, with 8 bases between the two germline ends. The CDR3 totals 12 residues. In germline, CDR1 is SEHNR, CDR2 FQNEAQ (reference sequence). The CDR3 coding sequence is TGTGCCAGCAGCTGGGCAGGGAATGAGCAGTTCTTC. The encoded protein is CASSWAGNEQFF.

This clonotype was observed a few times. The genes are TRBV11-2 and TRBJ2-3; D ambiguous. CDR3 length: 14 residues. In germline, CDR1 is SGHAT, CDR2 FQNNGV. Trimming left V 6 bases short and J 6 bases short, with 16 bases between. In nucleotides, the CDR3 is TGTGCCAGCAGGAGGACCCTCCCCAGGGATACGCAGTATTTT. Protein: CASRRTLPRDTQYF.

The J gene is TRBJ1-2, the V gene TRBV5-1; D not certain. The germline CDR1 and CDR2 sequences are SGHRS and YFSETQ. CDR3 length: 11 amino acids. V was pared by 3 bases and J by 6 bases, with 6 bases between. Written as DNA, the CDR3 is TGCGCCAGCAGCTGGAACCATGGCTACACCTTC. Amino acids: CASSWNHGYTF. The variable domain in full, with the rest retrieved from reference TRBV5-1 and TRBJ1-2, is KAGVTQTPRYLIKTRGQQVTLSCSPISGHRSVSWYQQTPGQGLQFLFEYFSETQRNKGNFPGRFSGRQFSNSRSEMNVSTLELGDSALYLCASSWNHGYTFGSGTRLTVV.

CDR3 bases: TGTGCCAGCAGATCCGCCCCGGGTCTTCAGTTCTTC. Protein: CASRSAPGLQFF. The chain joins TRBV27 to TRBJ2-1, with D unclear. Germline V gives CDR1 MNHEY, CDR2 SMNVEV (reference sequence). V was clipped by 6 bases and J by 13 bases, with 16 bases between them. The CDR3 length is 12 residues.

The CDR3 DNA reads as TGCGCCAGCGCAGGGGGGCCCTACGAGCAGTACTTC. This encodes CASAGGPYEQYF. This chain uses TRBV5-1 with TRBJ2-7, with D possibly matching TRBD1 (7 bases). This CDR3 contains 12 residues. Germline V lookup: CDR1 SGHRS, CDR2 YFSETQ. V was shortened by 7 bases and J by 2 bases, with 10 bases between the two germline ends.

This clonotype was found a few times. This chain connects TRBV10-3 to TRBJ1-5; unclear D gene. The CDR3 loop spans 19 amino acids. Germline assignment: CDR1 ENHRY and CDR2 SYGVKD. V dropped 5 bases and J dropped 1 base, with 24 bases sitting between them. CDR3 sequence: CAISNNISGPHLSNQPQHF. CDR3 DNA: TGTGCCATCAGTAATAACATATCCGGACCACACTTAAGCAATCAGCCCCAGCATTTT.

The gene calls are TRBV6-1 and TRBJ2-1, with D unclear. The CDR3 extends over 11 amino acids. Germline CDR1 is MNHNS and CDR2 is SASEGT. V dropped 3 bases and J dropped 13 bases, with 10 bases sitting between them. CDR3 sequence: CASSDGLEQFF. The DNA for the CDR3 is TGTGCCAGCAGTGACGGCCTAGAACAGTTCTTC.

This sequence joins TRBV5-6 and TRBJ2-1; 9 positions match TRBD1. The CDR3 has 17 amino acids. The ends lost 4 bases at V and 5 bases at J; junction bases unmatched: 13. Germline V gives CDR1 SGHDT, CDR2 YYEEEE. The CDR3 loop reads CASSPNPGTGFHNEQFF. CDR3 sequence (DNA): TGTGCCAGCAGCCCAAACCCCGGGACAGGGTTCCACAATGAGCAGTTCTTC.

This clonotype has just a few counts. The chain combines TRBV20-1 with TRBJ1-2; no reliable D call. Trimming took off 0 bases at V and 3 bases at J, with 20 bases between the two ends. The CDR3 length is 17 residues. Germline CDR1 reads DFQATT; CDR2 reads SNEGSKA (reference sequence). The CDR3 DNA sequence: TGCAGTGCTAGAGATGGACTATCTTCGCTGGTTGACTATGGCTACACCTTC. It translates to CSARDGLSSLVDYGYTF.

The rearrangement uses TRBV20-1 and TRBJ2-7; no clear D. Trimming cost V 3 bases and J 6 bases, with 6 bases left between them. The length of the CDR3 is 10 residues. The germline V gene has CDR1 DFQATT and CDR2 SNEGSKA (reference sequence). In nucleotides, the CDR3 is TGCAGTGCTAGGCTGCTCGAGCAGTACTTC. Translation gives CSARLLEQYF.

This clonotype showed up just a few times. The gene calls are TRBV6-5 and TRBJ2-2; tentative D call: TRBD2 (7 bases). The CDR3 consists of 15 residues. The ends were cut back, 2 bases at V and 4 bases at J, with 11 bases in the middle. Germline V lookup: CDR1 MNHEY, CDR2 SVGAGI. The CDR3 DNA reads as TGTGCCAGCAGTTACGGGGGCGGGGGCACCGGGGAGCTGTTTTTT. Residues: CASSYGGGGTGELFF.

In its sample, this clonotype was seen a few times. V usage is TRBV12-3 or TRBV12-4 and J usage is TRBJ2-7, with TRBD2 matching 8 bases. The ends lost 3 bases at V and 4 bases at J; junction bases unmatched: 8. This CDR3 region has 15 residues. The chain's CDR3 is CASSFFGGAAYEQYF. The CDR3 DNA reads TGTGCCAGCAGTTTCTTCGGGGGGGCCGCATACGAGCAGTACTTC.

Only a few counts were recorded for this clonotype. The V and J genes are TRBV6-2 or TRBV6-3 and TRBJ2-1; TRBD2 agrees at 8 bases. The CDR3 runs 16 residues. J gave up 7 bases and V 8 bases, and 16 bases lay outside the gene matches. CDR1 is MNHEY and CDR2 is SVGEGT in the germline V gene. The CDR3 DNA reads as TGTGCCAGCCACCCCCGGGGCGGGAGGCCCAGGAATGAGCAGTTCTTC. Translation gives CASHPRGGRPRNEQFF.

The chain recombines TRBV11-2 with TRBJ2-4; 9 nucleotides match TRBD1. Per germline, CDR1 SGHAT and CDR2 FQNNGV. V lost 6 bases, J lost 4 bases, and 19 bases stayed unmatched. CDR3 length: 19 residues. CDR3 in DNA: TGTGCCAGCAGTTACCTCCCCGGGACAGGGAAGGAGACAAAAAACATTCAGTACTTC. This encodes CASSYLPGTGKETKNIQYF.

The chain uses TRBV11-2 and TRBJ2-3; D possibly corresponds to TRBD2 (5 bases). The CDR3 consists of 14 residues. V was pared by 5 bases and J by 1 base, with 10 bases between. Germline CDR1 SGHAT, CDR2 FQNNGV. CDR3: CASSLPGGTDTQYF. DNA for the CDR3: TGTGCCAGCAGCCTCCCCGGGGGCACAGATACGCAGTATTTT.

This clonotype came up a few times. The genes are TRBV11-2 and TRBJ2-7; 8 positions match TRBD1. The length of the CDR3 is 18 residues. The V segment lost 3 bases and the J segment 4 bases; nucleotides outside the gene matches: 17. The germline V gene has CDR1 SGHAT and CDR2 FQNNGV. CDR3 protein: CASSFEVSGQGRGYEQYF. In nucleotides, the CDR3 is TGTGCCAGCAGCTTTGAAGTTTCCGGACAGGGACGAGGATACGAGCAGTACTTC.

The table lists this clonotype with a few counts. The chain has TRBV6-2 or TRBV6-3 and TRBJ2-1, with D tentatively TRBD2 (5 bases). Trimming removed 5 bases from V and 5 bases from J, with 13 bases in between. The CDR3 is made up of 14 amino acids. CDR1 is MNHEY and CDR2 is SVGEGT in the germline V gene. CDR3 protein: CASSDWEYNNEQFF. The CDR3 DNA sequence: TGTGCCAGCAGTGACTGGGAGTACAACAATGAGCAGTTCTTC.